This TCR beta chain was sequenced in a study of beta chain features in type 1 diabetes. Overall study: The study examined 107,917,701 sorted cells across all samples. General observations from the study: A moderate, significant TCRB CDR3 shortening appeared in type 1 diabetes across four CD4+ subsets. An over-representation of cells with high TCR expression could result from cDNA sequencing.

TCRB transcripts that were expressed got sequenced, as all of the isolated RNA had been reverse transcribed. Some clones are missing from TCRdb's copy, which holds only in-frame ones; the method was immunoSEQ multiplex PCR. The table has more than 250,000 clones, about 13% seen once. All sorted populations exceeded 95% purity. This clone was detected a few times. Antigen unknown. Germline-derived CDR1 and CDR2 are MNHEY and SVGAGI. The V end lost 2 bases, the J end lost 3 bases, and 11 bases lay between the germline ends. This CDR3 comprises 14 residues. V usage is TRBV6-5 and J usage is TRBJ2-7, with a weak D call TRBD1 (6 bases). The receptor was isolated from a man younger than 40 with type 1 diabetes. The material sequenced was naive CD4+ T cells from blood. CDR3 sequence reads: CASSYRDTGYEQYF. In DNA form, the CDR3 reads TGTGCCAGCAGTTACCGGGACACGGGCTACGAGCAGTACTTC.